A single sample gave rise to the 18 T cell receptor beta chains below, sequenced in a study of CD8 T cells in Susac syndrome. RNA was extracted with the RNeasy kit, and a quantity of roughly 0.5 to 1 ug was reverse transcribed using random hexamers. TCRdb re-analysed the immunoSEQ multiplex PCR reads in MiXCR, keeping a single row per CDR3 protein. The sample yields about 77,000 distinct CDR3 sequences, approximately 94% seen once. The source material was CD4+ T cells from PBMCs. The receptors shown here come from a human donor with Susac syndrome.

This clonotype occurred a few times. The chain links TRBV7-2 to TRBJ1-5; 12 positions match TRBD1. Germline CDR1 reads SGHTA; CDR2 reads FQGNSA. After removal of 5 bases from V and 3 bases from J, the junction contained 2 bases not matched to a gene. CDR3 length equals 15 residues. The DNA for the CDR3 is TGTGCCAGCAGCCGGGACAGGGGGCCCAATCAGCCCCAGCATTTT. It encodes CASSRDRGPNQPQHF. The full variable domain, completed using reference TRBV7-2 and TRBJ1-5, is GAGVSQSPSNKVTEKGKDVELRCDPISGHTALYWYRQSLGQGLEFLIYFQGNSAPDKSGLPSDRFSAERTGGSVSTLTIQRTQQEDSAVYLCASSRDRGPNQPQHFGDGTRLSIL.

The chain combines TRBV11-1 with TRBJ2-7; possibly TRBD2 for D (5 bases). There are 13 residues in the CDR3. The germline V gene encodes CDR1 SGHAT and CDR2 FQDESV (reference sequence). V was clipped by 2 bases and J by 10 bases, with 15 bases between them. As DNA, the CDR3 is TGTGCCAGCAGCTTAAACGGGGAGAGACGACAGTACTTC. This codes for CASSLNGERRQYF.

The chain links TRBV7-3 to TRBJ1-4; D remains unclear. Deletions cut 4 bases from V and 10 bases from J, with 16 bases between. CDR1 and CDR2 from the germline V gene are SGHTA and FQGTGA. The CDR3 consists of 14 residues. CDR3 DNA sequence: TGTGCCAGCAGCTCGACGGCACCCGAAGGAAAACTGTTTTTT. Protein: CASSSTAPEGKLFF.

The CDR3 loop is CASSLGVGRDEQYF. The CDR3 region has the DNA TGTGCCAGCAGCTTAGGGGTGGGCAGGGACGAGCAGTACTTC. This rearrangement joins TRBV13 to TRBJ2-7, with D possibly being TRBD1 (5 bases). The CDR3 covers 14 residues. From germline, CDR1 is PRHDT and CDR2 FYEKMQ (reference sequence). V lost 0 bases and J lost 5, with 11 bases in between.

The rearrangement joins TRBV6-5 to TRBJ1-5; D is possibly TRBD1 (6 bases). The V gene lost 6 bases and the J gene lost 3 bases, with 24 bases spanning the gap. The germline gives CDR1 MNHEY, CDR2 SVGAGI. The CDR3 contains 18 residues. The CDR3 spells CASSYRPPRDKLNQPQHF. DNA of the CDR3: TGTGCCAGCAGCTACCGGCCCCCGCGGGACAAGCTCAATCAGCCCCAGCATTTT.

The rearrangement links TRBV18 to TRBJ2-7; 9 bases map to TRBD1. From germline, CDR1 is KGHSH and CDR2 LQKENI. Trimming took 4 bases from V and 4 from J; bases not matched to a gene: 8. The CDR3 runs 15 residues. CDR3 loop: CASSRETGGEYEQYF. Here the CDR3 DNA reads TGTGCCAGCTCACGGGAGACAGGGGGAGAATACGAGCAGTACTTC.

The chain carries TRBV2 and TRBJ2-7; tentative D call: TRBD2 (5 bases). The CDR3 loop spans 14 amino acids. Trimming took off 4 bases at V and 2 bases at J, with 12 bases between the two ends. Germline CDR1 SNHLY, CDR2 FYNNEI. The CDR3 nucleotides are TGTGCCAGCAGTGGGACTTTTATTGCCTACGAGCAGTACTTC. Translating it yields CASSGTFIAYEQYF.

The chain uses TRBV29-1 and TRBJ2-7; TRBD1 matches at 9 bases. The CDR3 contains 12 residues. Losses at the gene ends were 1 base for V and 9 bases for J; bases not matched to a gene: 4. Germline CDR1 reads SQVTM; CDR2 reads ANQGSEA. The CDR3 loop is CSVEVQGAVQYF. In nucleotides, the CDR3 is TGCAGCGTTGAAGTACAGGGGGCTGTGCAGTACTTC.

The CDR3 DNA follows: TGTGCCAGCCAGGGGGCAGGAGGGACAGATACGCAGTATTTT. Amino acids: CASQGAGGTDTQYF. V usage is TRBV7-9 and J usage is TRBJ2-3; 8 bases align to TRBD1. The germline gives CDR1 SEHNR, CDR2 FQNEAQ (reference sequence). V dropped 8 bases and J dropped 3; count of bases not matched to a gene: 7. The CDR3 contains 14 residues.

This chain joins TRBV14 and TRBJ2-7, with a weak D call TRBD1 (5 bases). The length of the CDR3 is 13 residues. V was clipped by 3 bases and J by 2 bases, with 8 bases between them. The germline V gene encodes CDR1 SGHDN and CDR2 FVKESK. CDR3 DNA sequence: TGTGCCAGCAGCCAGGGCAGGGCCTACGAGCAGTACTTC. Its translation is CASSQGRAYEQYF.

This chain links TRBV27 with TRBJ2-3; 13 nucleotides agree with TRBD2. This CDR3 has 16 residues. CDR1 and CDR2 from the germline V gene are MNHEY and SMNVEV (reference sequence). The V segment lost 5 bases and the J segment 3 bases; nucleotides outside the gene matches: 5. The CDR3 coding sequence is TGTGCCAGCAGTCACACTAGCGGGAGGGGAACAGATACGCAGTATTTT. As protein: CASSHTSGRGTDTQYF.

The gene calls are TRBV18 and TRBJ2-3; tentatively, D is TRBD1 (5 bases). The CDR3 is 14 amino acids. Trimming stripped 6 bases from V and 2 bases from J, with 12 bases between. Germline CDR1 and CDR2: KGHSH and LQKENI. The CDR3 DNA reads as TGTGCCAGCTCTGAAGTGGACATCACAGATACGCAGTATTTT. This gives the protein CASSEVDITDTQYF. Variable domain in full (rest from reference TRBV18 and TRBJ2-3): NAGVMQNPRHLVRRRGQEARLRCSPMKGHSHVYWYRQLPEEGLKFMVYLQKENIIDESGMPKERFSAEFPKEGPSILRIQQVVRGDSAAYFCASSEVDITDTQYFGPGTRLTVL.

The CDR3 loop reads CASSEDAIYGYTF. In DNA, the CDR3 is TGTGCCAGCAGTGAAGATGCCATCTATGGCTACACCTTC. This rearrangement joins TRBV2 to TRBJ1-2; D is ambiguous. CDR1 is SNHLY, CDR2 FYNNEI, per germline. This CDR3 region has 13 residues. Trimming removed 1 base from V and 4 bases from J, with 7 bases in between.

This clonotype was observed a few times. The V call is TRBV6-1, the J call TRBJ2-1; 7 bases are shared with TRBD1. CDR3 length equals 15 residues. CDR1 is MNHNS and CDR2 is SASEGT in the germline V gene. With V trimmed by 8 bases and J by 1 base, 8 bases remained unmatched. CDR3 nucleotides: TGTGCCAGCTCTCGGCAGGGGGAATCCTACAATGAGCAGTTCTTC. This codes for CASSRQGESYNEQFF.

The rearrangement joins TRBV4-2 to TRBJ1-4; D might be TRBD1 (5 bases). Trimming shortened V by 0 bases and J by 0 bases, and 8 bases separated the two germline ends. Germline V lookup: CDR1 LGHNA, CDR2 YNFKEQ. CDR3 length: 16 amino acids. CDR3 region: CASSQDVGPTNEKLFF. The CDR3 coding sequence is TGTGCCAGCAGCCAAGATGTGGGACCAACTAATGAAAAACTGTTTTTT.

The CDR3 loop is CASSPKALAGELFF. The CDR3 coding sequence is TGTGCCAGCTCACCAAAGGCCCTCGCCGGGGAGCTGTTTTTT. The gene calls are TRBV18 and TRBJ2-2, with D unclear. From germline, CDR1 is KGHSH and CDR2 LQKENI. The CDR3 has 14 amino acids. Trimming removed 2 bases from V and 6 bases from J, with 10 bases in between.

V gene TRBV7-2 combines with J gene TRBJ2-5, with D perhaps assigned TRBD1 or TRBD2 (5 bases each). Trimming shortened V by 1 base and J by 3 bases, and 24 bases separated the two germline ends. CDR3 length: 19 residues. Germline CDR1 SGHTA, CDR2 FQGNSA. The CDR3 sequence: CASSLGPRAGTRNKETQYF. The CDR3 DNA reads TGTGCCAGCAGCTTAGGTCCGCGGGCCGGGACGAGGAACAAAGAGACCCAGTACTTC.

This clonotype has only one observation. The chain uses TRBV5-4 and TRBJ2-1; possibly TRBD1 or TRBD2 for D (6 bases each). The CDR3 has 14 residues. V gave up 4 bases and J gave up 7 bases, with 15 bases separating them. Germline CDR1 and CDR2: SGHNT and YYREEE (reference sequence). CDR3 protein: CASSHNRAGNEQFF. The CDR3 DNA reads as TGTGCCAGCAGCCACAACAGGGCGGGGAATGAGCAGTTCTTC.